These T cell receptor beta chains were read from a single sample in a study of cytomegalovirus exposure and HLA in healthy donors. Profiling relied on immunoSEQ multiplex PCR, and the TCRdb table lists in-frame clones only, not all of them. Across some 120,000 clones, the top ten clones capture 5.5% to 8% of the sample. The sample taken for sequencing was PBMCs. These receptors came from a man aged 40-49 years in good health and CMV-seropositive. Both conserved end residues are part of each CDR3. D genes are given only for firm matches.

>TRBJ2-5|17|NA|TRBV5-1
CASSLGVRGWYQETQYF
TGCGCCAGCAGCTTGGGCGTCCGCGGGTGGTACCAAGAGACCCAGTACTTC
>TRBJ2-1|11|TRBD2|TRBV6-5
CASSYAGVEFF
TGTGCCAGCAGTTACGCGGGAGTGGAGTTCTTC
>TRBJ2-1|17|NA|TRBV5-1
CASSLGSGSPTYNEQFF
TGCGCCAGCAGCCTGGGGAGCGGGTCACCGACCTACAATGAGCAGTTCTTC
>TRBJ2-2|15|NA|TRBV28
CASSLRAGLTGELFF
TGTGCCAGCAGTTTAAGGGCAGGACTCACCGGGGAGCTGTTTTTT
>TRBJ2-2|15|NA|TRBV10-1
CASSPFDPSSGELFF
TGCGCCAGCAGTCCTTTCGACCCGTCTAGCGGGGAGCTGTTTTTT
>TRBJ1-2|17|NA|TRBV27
CASSLSATGSANYGYTF
TGTGCCAGCAGTTTATCCGCGACAGGAAGTGCGAACTATGGCTACACCTTC
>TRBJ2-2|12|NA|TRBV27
CASTRADGELFF
TGTGCCAGCACTCGAGCCGACGGGGAGCTGTTTTTT
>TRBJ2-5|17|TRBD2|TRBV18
CASSLPHVAGEQETQYF
TGTGCCAGCTCACTACCACATGTAGCGGGAGAGCAAGAGACCCAGTACTTC
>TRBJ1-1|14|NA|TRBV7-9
CASSHDTVNTEAFF
TGTGCCAGCAGCCATGACACGGTGAACACTGAAGCTTTCTTT
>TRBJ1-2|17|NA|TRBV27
CASSFSFRGLTNYGYTF
TGTGCCAGCAGTTTCTCCTTCAGGGGTCTAACTAACTATGGCTACACCTTC
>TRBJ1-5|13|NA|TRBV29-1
CSVSSPGVGPQHF
TGCAGCGTCTCCAGCCCAGGGGTAGGGCCCCAGCATTTT
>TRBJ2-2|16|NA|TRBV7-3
CASSSQGGSNTGELFF
TGTGCCAGCAGCTCACAGGGGGGGTCGAACACCGGGGAGCTGTTTTTT
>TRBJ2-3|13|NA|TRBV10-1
CAITGVYTDTQYF
TGCGCCATCACGGGGGTCTACACAGATACGCAGTATTTT
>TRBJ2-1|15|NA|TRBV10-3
CAISESNLRDGEQFF
TGTGCCATCAGTGAATCTAATTTGCGGGACGGTGAGCAGTTCTTC
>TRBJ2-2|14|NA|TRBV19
CASSDLNRAGELFF
TGTGCCAGTAGTGATCTTAACCGGGCCGGGGAGCTGTTTTTT
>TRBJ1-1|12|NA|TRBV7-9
CASSFLGTEAFF
TGTGCCAGCAGCTTTCTCGGCACTGAAGCTTTCTTT
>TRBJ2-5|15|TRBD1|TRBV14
CASSPWGTGDETQYF
TGTGCCAGCAGCCCGTGGGGGACAGGGGACGAGACCCAGTACTTC
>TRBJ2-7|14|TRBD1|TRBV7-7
CASSPRQGANEQYF
TGTGCTAGCAGCCCGCGACAGGGGGCTAACGAGCAGTACTTC
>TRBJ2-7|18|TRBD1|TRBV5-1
CASSLAVGTGRRHYEQYF
TGCGCCAGCAGCTTGGCCGTGGGGACAGGGAGGAGGCATTACGAGCAGTACTTC
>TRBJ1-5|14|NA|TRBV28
CASWKGARNQPQHF
TGTGCCAGCTGGAAAGGGGCGCGCAATCAGCCCCAGCATTTT
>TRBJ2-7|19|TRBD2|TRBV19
CASSLARWTSGIFSYEQYF
TGTGCCAGTAGTCTCGCCCGATGGACTAGCGGGATCTTCTCCTACGAGCAGTACTTC
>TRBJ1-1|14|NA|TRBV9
CASSRIGGLTEAFF
TGTGCCAGCAGCCGAATCGGGGGGCTGACTGAAGCTTTCTTT
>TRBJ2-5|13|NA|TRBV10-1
CASSESSGETQYF
TGCGCCAGCAGTGAGAGTAGCGGAGAGACCCAGTACTTC
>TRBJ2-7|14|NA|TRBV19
CASSASVGPREQYF
TGTGCCAGTAGTGCTAGCGTCGGCCCGAGAGAGCAGTACTTC
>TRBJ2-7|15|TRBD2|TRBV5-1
CASSLSAGALSEQYF
TGCGCCAGCAGCTTGTCGGCGGGAGCGCTAAGTGAGCAGTACTTC
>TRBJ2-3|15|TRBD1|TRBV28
CASSHQGAGTDTQYF
TGTGCCAGCAGTCATCAGGGGGCAGGCACAGATACGCAGTATTTT
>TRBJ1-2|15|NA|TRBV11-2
CASSLDRGMMSGYTF
TGTGCCAGCAGCTTAGATCGGGGGATGATGTCTGGCTACACCTTC
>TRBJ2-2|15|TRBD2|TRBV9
CASSLSGRVTGELFF
TGTGCCAGCAGCCTTAGCGGGAGGGTCACCGGGGAGCTGTTTTTT
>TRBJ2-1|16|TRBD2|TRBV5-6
CASSWGGKREGYEQFF
TGTGCCAGCAGCTGGGGCGGGAAGCGGGAGGGCTATGAGCAGTTCTTC
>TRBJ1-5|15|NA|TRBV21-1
CASSKGYSRNQPQHF
TGTGCCAGCAGCAAAGGGTACAGCCGGAATCAGCCCCAGCATTTT
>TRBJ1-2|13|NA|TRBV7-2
CASSSPGGAGYTF
TGTGCCAGCAGCTCTCCGGGGGGGGCGGGCTACACCTTC
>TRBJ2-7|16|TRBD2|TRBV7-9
CASSLGSTSGAYEQYF
TGTGCCAGCAGCTTAGGTTCAACTAGCGGGGCCTACGAGCAGTACTTC
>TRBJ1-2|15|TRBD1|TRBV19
CASSIPDRESWGYTF
TGTGCCAGTAGTATTCCGGACAGGGAGTCGTGGGGCTACACCTTC
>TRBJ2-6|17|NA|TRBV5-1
CASSLAKDGTGANVLTF
TGCGCCAGCAGCTTGGCCAAAGACGGGACTGGGGCCAACGTCCTGACTTTC
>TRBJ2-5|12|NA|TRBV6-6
CASSPGLETQYF
TGTGCCAGCAGTCCTGGCCTAGAGACCCAGTACTTC
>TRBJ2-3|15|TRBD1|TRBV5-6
CASSPRGLGSDTQYF
TGTGCCAGCAGCCCCAGGGGGCTTGGGTCGGATACGCAGTATTTT
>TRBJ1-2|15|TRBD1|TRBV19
CASSIGTGFVYGYTF
TGTGCCAGTAGTATAGGGACAGGGTTTGTCTATGGCTACACCTTC
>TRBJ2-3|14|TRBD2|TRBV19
CASSIGGRADTQYF
TGTGCCAGTAGTATAGGCGGGAGGGCCGATACGCAGTATTTT
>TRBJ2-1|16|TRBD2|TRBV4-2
CASSQEGGLAYNEQFF
TGTGCCAGCAGCCAGGAGGGAGGACTAGCGTACAATGAGCAGTTCTTC
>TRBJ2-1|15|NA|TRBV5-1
CASRTDLSSYNEQFF
TGCGCCAGCAGGACAGATCTTAGCTCCTACAATGAGCAGTTCTTC
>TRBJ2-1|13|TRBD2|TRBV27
CASSLPGLGGQFF
TGTGCCAGCAGTTTACCGGGACTAGGTGGGCAGTTCTTC
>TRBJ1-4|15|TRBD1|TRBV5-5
CASNPRDSLNEKLFF
TGTGCCAGCAACCCCCGGGACAGCCTTAATGAAAAACTGTTTTTT
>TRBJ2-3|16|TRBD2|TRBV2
CASSEEAAGGLDTQYF
TGTGCCAGCAGTGAGGAGGCAGCGGGAGGTCTAGATACGCAGTATTTT
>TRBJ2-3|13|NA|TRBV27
CASSRPGIDTQYF
TGTGCCAGCAGTCGCCCCGGGATAGATACGCAGTATTTT
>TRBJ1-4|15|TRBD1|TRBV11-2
CASSFNRGTNEKLFF
TGTGCCAGCAGCTTCAACAGGGGGACTAATGAAAAACTGTTTTTT
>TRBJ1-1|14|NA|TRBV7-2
CASSLDAGNTEAFF
TGTGCCAGCAGCTTAGATGCAGGGAACACTGAAGCTTTCTTT
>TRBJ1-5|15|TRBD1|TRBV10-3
CAISVSGQGGQPQHF
TGTGCCATCAGTGTGAGTGGACAGGGGGGTCAGCCCCAGCATTTT
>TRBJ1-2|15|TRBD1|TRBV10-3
CAISPRDRGTYGYTF
TGTGCCATTAGCCCCAGGGACAGGGGAACCTATGGCTACACCTTC